This TCR beta chain was retrieved from a study of blood T cell repertoires in COVID-19. At the level of the study: T cells, B-cell-depleted T cells, or PBMCs provided the cDNA or gDNA that served as material.

Germline V CDR1 and CDR2: ENHRY, SYGVKD. The CDR3 contains 16 residues. Trimming stripped 2 bases from V and 6 bases from J, with 14 bases between. Per the study methods: Estimation of nucleated cell counts relied on the amplification of reference gene primers. The table came from immunoSEQ multiplex PCR; TCRdb's copy has only in-frame clones and leaves some out. That table furnishes V, J and clone size, whereas the DNA furnished D and trimming. The sample carries hundreds of thousands of clones, about nine tenths recorded once. Sequencing was done on a sample of peripheral blood. The chain recombines TRBV10-3 with TRBJ1-6; D perhaps matches TRBD1 (6 bases). The receptor's source is a woman in her twenties or thirties with COVID-19, enrolled during active disease. The chain's CDR3 is CAISEMDSTSNSPLHF. The DNA for the CDR3 is TGTGCCATCAGTGAGATGGACAGTACGAGTAATTCACCCCTCCACTTT.